Presented here are 13 T cell receptor beta chains from one specimen sequenced in a study of radiation and T cells in renal cell carcinoma. Time point defined: baseline pretreatment blood. Treatment indicated: 15 Gy SBRT to primary tumor, nephrectomy 4 weeks later. Only in-frame clones appear in the TCRdb table, and some are missing; sequencing was by immunoSEQ multiplex PCR. The sample records some 100,000 clones, under 90% being singletons. The sample consisted of blood, taken from a patient whose treatment included radiotherapy and nephrectomy. These receptor sequences come from a man aged 55 to 69 with renal cell carcinoma.

V and J are TRBV10-2 and TRBJ2-5, with 14 bases matching TRBD2. The CDR3 length is 17 residues. Germline assignment: CDR1 WSHSY and CDR2 SAAADI. J was trimmed by 5 bases and V by 2 bases; bases with no gene match: 7. The CDR3 DNA is TGCGCCAGCAGTGAGGGTGCGACTAGCGGGAGGGCGGAGACCCAGTACTTC. It translates to CASSEGATSGRAETQYF.

V gene TRBV28 combines with J gene TRBJ1-2; D perhaps matches TRBD1 (5 bases). V was shortened by 5 bases and J by 12 bases, with 13 bases between the two germline ends. Germline CDR1 and CDR2: MDHEN and SYDVKM. The CDR3 is made up of 11 amino acids. The CDR3 nucleotides are TGTGCCAGCAGTCCTGGGGGTGTTGACACCTTC. This gives the protein CASSPGGVDTF.

V is TRBV13 and J is TRBJ2-3; 7 positions agree with TRBD2. This CDR3 is 14 amino acids long. Trimming took 0 bases from V and 4 from J; bases not matched to a gene: 1. Germline CDR1 and CDR2: PRHDT and FYEKMQ (reference sequence). The DNA for the CDR3 is TGTGCCAGCAGCTTAGGTCGGGAGGCAGATACGCAGTATTTT. Translated: CASSLGREADTQYF.

This clone has a single count. CDR3 sequence reads: CASTPGRSYNEQFF. CDR3 sequence (DNA): TGTGCCAGCACCCCAGGGCGCTCCTACAATGAGCAGTTCTTC. The rearrangement joins TRBV2 to TRBJ2-1, with D tentatively TRBD1 (5 bases). CDR1 is SNHLY and CDR2 is FYNNEI in the germline V gene. V lost 7 bases to trimming and J lost 0 bases, with 10 bases between them. CDR3 length: 14 amino acids.

The gene calls are TRBV2 and TRBJ2-3; D call uncertain. Per the germline V gene, CDR1 is SNHLY and CDR2 is FYNNEI. This CDR3 is built from 15 residues. V dropped 6 bases and J dropped 2 bases, with 15 bases sitting between them. In DNA, the CDR3 is TGTGCCAGCAGCCCGACTCGCGGTCCCACAGATACGCAGTATTTT. It is translated as CASSPTRGPTDTQYF.

This clone was seen only a few times. The chain employs TRBV30 and TRBJ2-2, with no clear D. CDR3 size: 11 residues. CDR1 and CDR2 (germline): GTSNPN, SVGIG (reference sequence). The V and J ends lost 4 bases and 7 bases respectively, with 7 bases between them. This CDR3 reads CAWNWGGELFF. The CDR3 nucleotides read TGTGCCTGGAATTGGGGCGGGGAGCTGTTTTTT.

This clone has only a few counts. The J gene is TRBJ1-4, the V gene TRBV4-1; TRBD1 aligns across 7 bases. V lost 2 bases to trimming and J lost 6 bases; unmatched junction nucleotides: 6. The CDR3 runs 15 residues. Germline values: CDR1 MGHRA, CDR2 YSYEKL. CDR3 region: CASSQTGQWDEKLFF. In nucleotides, the CDR3 is TGCGCCAGCAGCCAAACGGGACAGTGGGATGAAAAACTGTTTTTT.

The chain is built from TRBV5-1 and TRBJ2-1, with D perhaps being TRBD1 or TRBD2 (5 bases each). Germline V gene data show CDR1 as SGHRS and CDR2 as YFSETQ. This CDR3 is 13 amino acids long. The germline V and J ends were trimmed by 7 bases and 5 bases, with 13 bases remaining between them. This CDR3 reads CASQTLGDNEQFF. Here the CDR3 DNA reads TGCGCCAGCCAAACTCTGGGGGACAATGAGCAGTTCTTC.

This chain joins TRBV13 and TRBJ1-1, with D unresolved. The CDR3 contains 12 residues. The germline V gene encodes CDR1 PRHDT and CDR2 FYEKMQ (reference sequence). Deletions cut 4 bases from V and 4 bases from J, with 7 bases between. CDR3 residues: CASSSPGTEAFF. CDR3 nucleotides: TGTGCCAGCAGCTCGCCCGGCACTGAAGCTTTCTTT.

This chain connects TRBV5-1 to TRBJ2-3, with D perhaps TRBD2 (6 bases). CDR1 is SGHRS and CDR2 is YFSETQ in the germline V gene. V lost 0 bases and J 1 base, leaving 9 bases between the germline ends. This CDR3 spans 15 amino acids. The CDR3 loop reads CASSLDVAGTDTQYF. CDR3 coding DNA: TGCGCCAGCAGCTTGGATGTAGCGGGCACAGATACGCAGTATTTT.

This rearrangement joins TRBV5-4 to TRBJ2-4; TRBD1 agrees at 10 bases. CDR3 size: 14 residues. Germline loops: CDR1 SGHNT, CDR2 YYREEE (reference sequence). V dropped 3 bases and J dropped 5; count of bases not matched to a gene: 2. CDR3: CASSWDRGQNIQYF. Written as DNA, the CDR3 is TGTGCCAGCAGCTGGGACAGGGGACAAAACATTCAGTACTTC.

The V call is TRBV28, the J call TRBJ1-1; 7 nucleotides line up with TRBD1. The CDR3 runs 17 residues. Per the germline V gene, CDR1 is MDHEN and CDR2 is SYDVKM. With 6 bases clipped from V and 5 bases from J, the junction kept 18 bases outside the gene matches. The CDR3 coding sequence is TGTGCCAGCAGAAGGGTGTCGGGAGGGGGCGCGGGTACTGAAGCTTTCTTT. Its translation: CASRRVSGGGAGTEAFF.

V usage is TRBV7-2 and J usage is TRBJ2-7; D is unresolved. V lost 5 bases to trimming and J lost 1 base, with 9 bases between them. The germline V gene has CDR1 SGHTA and CDR2 FQGNSA. This CDR3 is built from 13 residues. The CDR3 reads CASSTPGSYEQYF. The CDR3 DNA is TGTGCCAGCAGCACACCTGGGTCCTACGAGCAGTACTTC.